This is a list of T cell receptor beta chains from one sample in a study of T cells in Graves' hyperthyroidism and ophthalmopathy. TCRdb reprocessed the multiplex PCR reads via MiXCR and lists one record per CDR3 protein. The table has more than 500,000 distinct CDR3 sequences, roughly 15% seen once. The source material was blood. Receptors were obtained from a woman in her 40s with Graves' ophthalmopathy. CDR3s include the opening cysteine and the closing phenylalanine or tryptophan. D genes are given only for firm matches. Not every row has a clone size; where given, it reads once, few, many or a size class.

j_call v_call d_call clone_size cdr3_aa cdr3_nt
TRBJ1-2 TRBV15 NA many CATSRVGGTEGYTF TGTGCCACCAGCAGAGTAGGGGGTACGGAAGGCTACACCTTC
TRBJ1-1 TRBV15 NA many CATSATSLLGRGDTEAFF TGTGCCACCAGCGCAACTTCCCTGCTAGGGAGAGGGGACACTGAAGCTTTCTTT
TRBJ2-7 TRBV4-2 TRBD1 many CASSQDWDRPKEQYF TGTGCCAGCAGCCAAGATTGGGACAGACCCAAGGAGCAGTACTTC
TRBJ2-5 TRBV28 NA many CASSPIGPARTQYF TGTGCCAGCAGCCCCATTGGTCCCGCGAGGACCCAGTACTTC
TRBJ1-5 TRBV6-2/TRBV6-3 NA many CASCGGPSNQPQHF TGTGCCAGCTGTGGGGGCCCCAGCAATCAGCCCCAGCATTTT
TRBJ2-7 TRBV19 NA many CASSIAFAGASYEQYF TGTGCCAGTAGTATAGCTTTTGCGGGGGCGAGCTACGAGCAGTACTTC
TRBJ2-7 TRBV19 TRBD1 many CASSMAGTGGHEQYF TGTGCCAGTAGCATGGCCGGGACAGGGGGCCACGAGCAGTACTTC
TRBJ2-7 TRBV11-2 NA NA CASSLVEAGRYQQYF TGTGCCAGCAGCTTAGTAGAGGCGGGCCGCTATCAGCAGTACTTC
TRBJ1-1 TRBV24-1 TRBD1 many CATSDSGRGRTEAFF TGTGCCACCAGTGACTCCGGGAGGGGGCGGACTGAAGCTTTCTTT
TRBJ2-7 TRBV20-1 NA many CSAQTSSYEQYF TGCAGTGCCCAGACATCGTCCTACGAGCAGTACTTC
TRBJ2-7 TRBV7-8 NA many CASSPSKWELTNDEQYF TGTGCCAGCAGCCCAAGCAAGTGGGAGCTGACGAACGACGAGCAGTACTTC
TRBJ1-1 TRBV20-1 TRBD1 many CSALTGATNTEAFF TGCAGTGCCTTGACAGGGGCCACGAACACTGAAGCTTTCTTT
TRBJ2-2 TRBV20-1 TRBD1 many CSARETGDTGELFF TGCAGTGCTAGAGAAACAGGGGACACCGGGGAGCTGTTTTTT
TRBJ1-1 TRBV10-3 TRBD1 NA CAISESWRDRSEAFF TGTGCCATCAGTGAGTCGTGGCGGGACAGATCTGAAGCTTTCTTT
TRBJ2-7 TRBV6-5 NA many CASSYGVVTYEQYF TGTGCCAGCAGTTACGGGGTAGTTACCTACGAGCAGTACTTC
TRBJ1-5 TRBV28 TRBD1 many CASSPHGTGENQPQHF TGTGCCAGCAGCCCCCACGGGACAGGGGAGAATCAGCCCCAGCATTTT
TRBJ2-1 TRBV27 NA many CASSPPGNEQFF TGTGCCAGCAGTCCCCCGGGGAATGAGCAGTTCTTC
TRBJ1-2 TRBV6-1 NA few CATLGRNNYGYTF TGTGCCACCCTCGGACGGAATAACTATGGCTACACCTTC
TRBJ2-7 TRBV6-2/TRBV6-3 TRBD1 many CASSSLGQGNYEQYF TGTGCCAGCAGTTCCCTGGGACAGGGGAACTACGAGCAGTACTTC
TRBJ2-2 TRBV19 TRBD2 many CASRLRPGGGELFF TGTGCCAGTAGGCTAAGGCCGGGGGGCGGGGAGCTGTTTTTT
TRBJ2-5 TRBV2 TRBD1 many CASRGQTQETQYF TGTGCCAGCAGGGGACAGACCCAAGAGACCCAGTACTTC
TRBJ1-1 TRBV7-9 TRBD1 NA CASSALRQGPEAFF TGTGCCAGCAGCGCCCTCAGACAGGGCCCTGAAGCTTTCTTT
TRBJ2-5 TRBV5-4 NA many CASSKDSYQETQYF TGTGCCAGCAGCAAGGACAGCTACCAAGAGACCCAGTACTTC
TRBJ2-7 TRBV6-1 NA many CASTERERGYEQYF TGTGCCAGCACCGAAAGGGAAAGGGGTTACGAGCAGTACTTC
TRBJ1-6 TRBV2 NA few CASREGHGGGSPLHF TGTGCCAGCAGAGAGGGACACGGTGGGGGATCACCCCTCCACTTT
TRBJ2-2 TRBV5-1 NA NA CASSLFSDTGELFF TGCGCCAGCAGCTTGTTCAGCGACACCGGGGAGCTGTTTTTT
TRBJ1-1 TRBV12-5 NA many CASGMREGRGKVNTEAFF TGTGCTAGTGGTATGCGTGAGGGAAGGGGTAAGGTGAACACTGAAGCTTTCTTT
TRBJ1-2 TRBV12-3/TRBV12-4 NA many CASSRNRESYGYTF TGTGCCAGCAGCCGAAACAGGGAGTCGTATGGCTACACCTTC
TRBJ1-3 TRBV2 TRBD1 NA CASDQVTGQGSGNTIYF TGTGCCAGCGACCAGGTTACGGGACAGGGGTCTGGAAACACCATATATTTT
TRBJ2-7 TRBV3-1 TRBD1 few CASSQQGQNLRRDF TGTGCCAGCAGCCAACAGGGACAGAACCTACGAAGGGACTTC
TRBJ2-1 TRBV12-3/TRBV12-4 TRBD2 many CASSPRGLAVYNEQFF TGTGCCAGCAGTCCCCGGGGACTAGCCGTCTACAATGAGCAGTTCTTC
TRBJ2-5 TRBV4-1 NA many CASSQAGVETQYF TGCGCCAGCAGCCAAGCGGGAGTAGAGACCCAGTACTTC
TRBJ1-5 TRBV19 NA once CASSILGLGNQPQHF TGTGCCAGTAGTATATTGGGCTTGGGGAATCAGCCCCAGCATTTT
TRBJ2-2 TRBV7-3 NA few CASSLSGQGISFNTGELFF TGTGCCAGCAGCTTAAGTGGCCAGGGCATTTCCTTCAACACCGGGGAGCTGTTTTTT
TRBJ2-5 TRBV12-3/TRBV12-4 TRBD2 NA CASSLVGLAGTQETQYF TGTGCCAGCAGTTTAGTCGGACTAGCGGGGACCCAAGAGACCCAGTACTTC
TRBJ1-1 TRBV18 NA few CASSPTSRAEAFF TGTGCCAGCTCACCTACCTCGAGGGCTGAAGCTTTCTTT
TRBJ2-1 TRBV28 NA many CASSSFRDPLNEQFF TGTGCCAGCAGTTCCTTCCGGGACCCCCTCAATGAGCAGTTCTTC
TRBJ2-2 TRBV4-3 TRBD2 few CASSQLRLAGVGELFF TGCGCCAGCAGCCAGCTAAGACTAGCGGGAGTCGGGGAGCTGTTTTTT
TRBJ2-5 TRBV6-2/TRBV6-3 NA NA CTLRFQETQYF TGTACACTGAGGTTCCAAGAGACCCAGTACTTC
TRBJ1-2 TRBV29-1 NA many CSDLTDYGYTF TGCAGCGATTTGACAGACTATGGCTACACCTTC
TRBJ2-5 TRBV6-2/TRBV6-3 TRBD2 NA CASSWLAGERETQYF TGTGCCAGCTCCTGGCTGGCGGGAGAGCGAGAGACCCAGTACTTC
TRBJ2-7 TRBV2 NA many CASRAAYEQYF TGTGCCAGCAGGGCAGCCTACGAGCAGTACTTC
TRBJ1-3 TRBV5-1 NA many CASKVGSSGNTIYF TGCGCCAGCAAGGTGGGGTCCTCTGGAAACACCATATATTTT
TRBJ2-5 TRBV5-1 NA NA CASSLFQGDETQYF TGCGCCAGCAGCTTATTCCAGGGTGACGAGACCCAGTACTTC
TRBJ1-5 TRBV6-1 TRBD1 many CATTDRGISNQPQHF TGTGCCACGACGGACAGGGGGATTAGCAATCAGCCCCAGCATTTT
TRBJ1-1 TRBV6-4 NA few CASRTLQLAGHTEAFF TGTGCCAGCAGGACACTACAGCTTGCGGGACACACTGAAGCTTTCTTT
TRBJ2-7 TRBV19 TRBD1 NA CATAPDRGLYEQYF TGTGCCACCGCCCCCGACAGGGGGCTATACGAGCAGTACTTC
TRBJ2-7 TRBV28 NA many CASSARGTARYEQYF TGTGCCAGCAGTGCCCGCGGGACAGCCCGCTACGAGCAGTACTTC
TRBJ1-1 TRBV6-1 NA NA CASSDVVEAFF TGTGCCAGCAGTGACGTGGTGGAAGCTTTCTTT
TRBJ2-2 TRBV7-2 NA NA CASSLNLRPGELFF TGTGCCAGCAGCTTGAACCTACGTCCCGGGGAGCTGTTTTTT
TRBJ2-7 TRBV28 NA few CASSLPRNEQYF TGTGCCAGCAGTTTACCCCGAAACGAGCAGTACTTC
TRBJ2-5 TRBV5-5 TRBD1 NA CASSLEERGGAGTQYF TGTGCCAGCAGCTTGGAGGAGCGAGGGGGCGCGGGGACCCAGTACTTC
TRBJ2-7 TRBV7-2 NA few CASSQFNYEQYF TGTGCCAGCAGCCAGTTCAACTACGAGCAGTACTTC